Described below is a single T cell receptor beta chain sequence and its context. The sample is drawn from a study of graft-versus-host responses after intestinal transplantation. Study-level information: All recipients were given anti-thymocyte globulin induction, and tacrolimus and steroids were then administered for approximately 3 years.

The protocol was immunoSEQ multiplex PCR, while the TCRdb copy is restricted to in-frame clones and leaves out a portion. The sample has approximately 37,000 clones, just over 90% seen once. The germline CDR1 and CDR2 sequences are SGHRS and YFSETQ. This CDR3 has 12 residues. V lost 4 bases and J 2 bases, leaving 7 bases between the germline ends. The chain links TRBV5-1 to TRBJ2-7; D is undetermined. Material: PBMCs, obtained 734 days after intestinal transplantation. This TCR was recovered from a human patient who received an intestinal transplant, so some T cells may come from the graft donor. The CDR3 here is CASSLNAYEQYF. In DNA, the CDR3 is TGCGCCAGCAGCCTAAACGCCTACGAGCAGTACTTC.